This record covers a single T cell receptor beta chain. Mismatch with germline at one junction end may stem from a read error. The CDR3 runs to 15 residues. Germline CDR1 KGHDR, CDR2 SFDVKD. The data belong to a study of Graves' ophthalmopathy and Graves' hyperthyroidism. The authors amplified TCR beta CDR3 regions from RNA transcripts. Scientists carried out first-round RT-PCR using HTBI primers and then a second-round multiplex PCR. TCRdb itself ran the multiplex PCR reads through MiXCR, one entry per CDR3 protein. This table has about 700,000 distinct CDR3 sequences, roughly 41% appearing once. The chain employs TRBV24-1 and TRBJ2-7; 8 nucleotides agree with TRBD1. Sequencing used peripheral blood. This receptor was taken from an adult man with Graves' ophthalmopathy. The DNA of the CDR3 is TGTGCCAGCAGTTACTCCCGGGACAGGCGCTACGAGCAGTACTTC. Translation gives CASSYSRDRRYEQYF.